A single sample gave rise to the 29 T cell receptor beta chains below, sequenced in a study of naive and memory T cell subsets. Two oligonucleotides, mixed equimolar, formed the beta constant-region primer covering TRBC1 and TRBC2. Ligated cDNA was amplified by four rounds of PCR with nested alpha and beta constant-region primers and SP2. TCRdb reprocessed the UMI-ligation and nested PCR reads via MiXCR and lists one record per CDR3 protein. The profile shows some 80,000 distinct CDR3 sequences, 9% of them singletons. The material sequenced was naive CD8+ T cells from blood. These receptors were taken from a human donor in good health.

This clonotype showed up many times. The chain couples TRBV4-3 to TRBJ1-1; D is unresolved. CDR3 length equals 15 residues. Germline CDR1 LGHNA, CDR2 YSLEER. The germline V and J ends were trimmed by 1 base and 4 bases, with 13 bases remaining between them. The CDR3 nucleotides are TGCGCCAGCAGCCAAGCGTGGGAGAAGGGCACTGAAGCTTTCTTT. Translation gives CASSQAWEKGTEAFF.

This clonotype has a count of ten or more. This chain joins TRBV24-1 and TRBJ2-1; unclear D gene. V was clipped by 6 bases and J by 6 bases, with 5 bases between them. Germline assignment: CDR1 KGHDR and CDR2 SFDVKD. The CDR3 length is 11 residues. The CDR3 reads CATSNTNEQFF. CDR3 coding DNA: TGTGCCACCAGTAATACCAATGAGCAGTTCTTC.

This clonotype was counted at least ten times. CDR3 residues: CAWSTYGSMNTEAFF. CDR3 nucleotide sequence: TGTGCCTGGAGTACATACGGATCGATGAACACTGAAGCTTTCTTT. The chain carries TRBV30 and TRBJ1-1; unclear D gene. The CDR3 contains 15 residues. Trimming left V 2 bases short and J 0 bases short, with 13 bases between. CDR1 and CDR2 (germline): GTSNPN, SVGIG (reference sequence).

This sequence joins TRBV29-1 and TRBJ2-1, with 12 bases fitting TRBD2. CDR3 length: 16 amino acids. Germline CDR1 and CDR2: SQVTM and ANQGSEA. The junction had 3 bases not matched to a gene; V was cut back by 2 bases and J by 1 base. Here the CDR3 reads CSVELLAGGSYNEQFF. The CDR3 coding sequence is TGCAGCGTTGAATTGCTAGCGGGGGGGTCCTACAATGAGCAGTTCTTC.

This chain uses TRBV7-9 with TRBJ1-5; D unclear. Germline V gene sequence: CDR1 SEHNR, CDR2 FQNEAQ (reference sequence). The V and J ends lost 4 bases and 4 bases respectively, with 8 bases between them. This CDR3 region has 13 residues. This chain's CDR3 is CASSSGFNQPQHF. CDR3 in DNA: TGTGCCAGCAGCTCGGGTTTTAATCAGCCCCAGCATTTT.

This clonotype was counted at least ten times. This sequence joins TRBV29-1 and TRBJ2-1; 8 bases agree with TRBD2. V was clipped by 7 bases and J by 4 bases; unmatched bases: 12. The CDR3 length is 15 residues. Germline V gene lookup returns CDR1 SQVTM and CDR2 ANQGSEA. CDR3 residues: CSEIGSGSGYNEQFF. In DNA form, the CDR3 reads TGCAGCGAGATAGGCAGCGGGAGCGGATACAATGAGCAGTTCTTC.

This chain uses TRBV27 with TRBJ2-7, with 7 bases that match TRBD2. The ends lost 6 bases at V and 3 bases at J; junction bases unmatched: 17. The CDR3 is made up of 17 amino acids. Germline CDR1 and CDR2: MNHEY and SMNVEV (reference sequence). CDR3 bases: TGTGCCAGCAGGCCGGGACTAACTCATCTAACCCTCTACGAGCAGTACTTC. Encoded protein: CASRPGLTHLTLYEQYF.

This clonotype was observed a handful of times. The V and J genes are TRBV7-9 and TRBJ2-2; D might be TRBD1 (6 bases). Germline V CDR1 and CDR2: SEHNR, FQNEAQ (reference sequence). The length of the CDR3 is 15 residues. V shed 5 bases and J shed 3 bases, with 13 bases lying between them. The CDR3 is CASSPRGQYTGELFF. The DNA of the CDR3 is TGTGCCAGCAGCCCCAGGGGCCAGTACACCGGGGAGCTGTTTTTT.

V gene TRBV4-1 combines with J gene TRBJ2-7; 10 bases agree with TRBD2. Germline assignment: CDR1 MGHRA and CDR2 YSYEKL. This CDR3 is 16 amino acids long. V lost 1 base and J lost 3; bases outside the gene matches: 6. In DNA, the CDR3 is TGCGCCAGCAGCCAAGGATCTAGCGGGAGCTACTACGAGCAGTACTTC. As protein: CASSQGSSGSYYEQYF.

The chain combines TRBV20-1 with TRBJ1-5, with D possibly matching TRBD1 (6 bases). This CDR3 is 19 amino acids long. V lost 0 bases and J 2 bases, leaving 23 bases between the germline ends. In germline, CDR1 is DFQATT, CDR2 SNEGSKA (reference sequence). The CDR3 bases are TGCAGTGCTAGAGATCTTGCGGGGGCGAATTCTTTTGGCAATCAGCCCCAGCATTTT. The encoded protein is CSARDLAGANSFGNQPQHF.

V is TRBV7-3 and J is TRBJ2-7; D remains unclear. The CDR3 is 15 amino acids. Looked up from germline, CDR1 is SGHTA and CDR2 is FQGTGA. The V end lost 6 bases, the J end lost 0 bases, and 15 bases lay between the germline ends. The CDR3 nucleotides read TGTGCCAGCAGTCTACAGTTGGACGGCTCCTACGAGCAGTACTTC. Its protein product is CASSLQLDGSYEQYF.

This clonotype was recorded a few times. V is TRBV14 and J is TRBJ1-1, with a possible D match to TRBD1 (6 bases). The V gene's germline CDR1 is SGHDN and CDR2 FVKESK. The CDR3 contains 14 residues. The V and J ends lost 3 bases and 2 bases respectively, with 10 bases between them. CDR3 in amino acids: CASSHTGFNTEAFF. In nucleotides, the CDR3 is TGTGCCAGCAGCCACACAGGGTTTAACACTGAAGCTTTCTTT.

J is TRBJ2-3 and V is TRBV7-7; 7 nucleotides match TRBD2. The CDR3 is made up of 15 amino acids. CDR1 and CDR2 from the germline V gene are SSHAT and FNYEAQ (reference sequence). With 1 base clipped from V and 2 bases from J, the junction kept 3 bases outside the gene matches. CDR3 residues: CASSLEAGHTDTQYF. CDR3 sequence (DNA): TGTGCCAGCAGCTTAGAAGCGGGGCACACAGATACGCAGTATTTT.

V is TRBV28 and J is TRBJ2-7, with 8 bases aligning to TRBD1. Germline V gene data show CDR1 as MDHEN and CDR2 as SYDVKM. V was pared by 5 bases and J by 2 bases, with 8 bases of the junction left unmatched. The CDR3 is 15 residues long. The DNA of the CDR3 is TGTGCCAGCAGTCCGCGGACAGGGAGAACCTACGAGCAGTACTTC. Encoded protein: CASSPRTGRTYEQYF.

This clonotype occurred a few times. The gene calls are TRBV15 and TRBJ2-1; D is perhaps TRBD1 or TRBD2 (5 bases each). CDR1 is LNHNV and CDR2 is YYDKDF in the germline V gene (reference sequence). This CDR3 is 12 amino acids long. Trimming took off 7 bases at V and 10 bases at J, with 14 bases between the two ends. CDR3 coding DNA: TGTGCCACCACAGGGACGGCCCAAGAGCAGTTCTTC. Residues: CATTGTAQEQFF.

The CDR3 coding sequence is TGTGCCATCGGTATTAACTATGGCTACACCTTC. It yields the protein CAIGINYGYTF. The V gene is TRBV10-3, the J gene TRBJ1-2; unclear D gene. The CDR3 spans 11 residues. The germline gives CDR1 ENHRY, CDR2 SYGVKD. V was trimmed by 8 bases and J by 1 base, leaving 5 bases between them.

This clonotype has a handful of counts. The chain joins TRBV5-4 to TRBJ2-7; D ambiguous. CDR1 is SGHNT and CDR2 is YYREEE in the germline V gene (reference sequence). Trimming removed 4 bases from V and 4 bases from J, with 9 bases in between. The CDR3 has 12 amino acids. The CDR3 DNA reads TGTGCCAGCAGCGGGTTGGGGTACGAGCAGTACTTC. Translating it yields CASSGLGYEQYF. Using reference TRBV5-4 and TRBJ2-7 for the parts outside the CDR3, the full variable domain is ETGVTQSPTHLIKTRGQQVTLRCSSQSGHNTVSWYQQALGQGPQFIFQYYREEENGRGNFPPRFSGLQFPNYSSELNVNALELDDSALYLCASSGLGYEQYFGPGTRLTVT.

The chain is built from TRBV7-9 and TRBJ2-7; 11 bases agree with TRBD1. Germline lookup yields CDR1 SEHNR and CDR2 FQNEAQ (reference sequence). V lost 5 bases, J lost 1 base, and 7 bases stayed unmatched. The CDR3 totals 16 residues. The CDR3 region has the DNA TGTGCCAGCAGCGCAACCGGGACAGGGGGATCCTACGAGCAGTACTTC. It translates to CASSATGTGGSYEQYF. The variable domain in full, completed from reference TRBV7-9 and TRBJ2-7, reads DTGVSQNPRHKITKRGQNVTFRCDPISEHNRLYWYRQTLGQGPEFLTYFQNEAQLEKSRLLSDRFSAERPKGSFSTLEIQRTEQGDSAMYLCASSATGTGGSYEQYFGPGTRLTVT.

The chain recombines TRBV7-9 with TRBJ2-2, with D tentatively TRBD1 or TRBD2 (5 bases each). Germline values: CDR1 SEHNR, CDR2 FQNEAQ (reference sequence). The CDR3 runs 16 residues. Trimming removed 5 bases at V and 0 bases at J, with 13 bases between. CDR3 sequence: CASSPRDGSNTGELFF. For the CDR3, the DNA is TGTGCCAGCAGCCCAAGGGACGGATCGAACACCGGGGAGCTGTTTTTT.

This clonotype came up a few times. The rearrangement links TRBV9 to TRBJ1-2; D perhaps matches TRBD1 (5 bases). Germline lookup yields CDR1 SGDLS and CDR2 YYNGEE. Trimming stripped 4 bases from V and 1 base from J, with 20 bases between. The length of the CDR3 is 17 residues. The CDR3 here is CASSPREGAVSNYGYTF. CDR3 nucleotide sequence: TGTGCCAGCAGCCCAAGAGAAGGGGCAGTAAGTAACTATGGCTACACCTTC.

The CDR3 region has the DNA TGTGCCAGCAGTTTCATAATAGGTACGGCAGATACGCAGTATTTT. This sequence encodes CASSFIIGTADTQYF. The rearrangement joins TRBV27 to TRBJ2-3; no firm D call. From germline, CDR1 is MNHEY and CDR2 SMNVEV (reference sequence). CDR3 length: 15 amino acids. The V end was cut by 3 bases, the J end by 4 bases, with 14 bases between.

At least ten counts were recorded for this clonotype. The V call is TRBV27, the J call TRBJ2-1; D is unresolved. CDR3 length equals 12 residues. Trimming took 5 bases from V and 5 from J, leaving 7 bases between them. The germline V gene has CDR1 MNHEY and CDR2 SMNVEV (reference sequence). The CDR3 DNA follows: TGTGCCAGCAGTCTCGGCCACAATGAGCAGTTCTTC. This encodes CASSLGHNEQFF.

This clonotype has only a few counts. The chain employs TRBV27 and TRBJ2-7, with TRBD1 identical over 9 bases. The CDR3 loop spans 16 amino acids. Trimming cost V 11 bases and J 1 base; bases outside gene matches: 15. The germline gives CDR1 MNHEY, CDR2 SMNVEV (reference sequence). The CDR3 DNA reads as TGTGCCCCCCACCCCCCGGGACAGGGAGAGTCCTACGAGCAGTACTTC. Protein sequence: CAPHPPGQGESYEQYF.

There are a few counts of this clonotype. The gene calls are TRBV5-5 and TRBJ2-7; 11 bases are a match to TRBD2. Germline V lookup: CDR1 SGHKS, CDR2 YYEKEE (reference sequence). The trim removed 5 bases at V and 0 bases at J, leaving 4 bases unmatched. This CDR3 is 15 amino acids long. CDR3 region: CASRDTSGSSYEQYF. The CDR3 DNA reads TGTGCCAGCAGAGACACTAGCGGGAGCTCCTACGAGCAGTACTTC.

This clonotype was counted between two and nine times. V gene TRBV5-4 combines with J gene TRBJ2-3, with D perhaps TRBD2 (5 bases). Germline V CDR1 and CDR2: SGHNT, YYREEE (reference sequence). Trimming stripped 0 bases from V and 4 bases from J, with 9 bases between. This CDR3 contains 14 residues. CDR3 amino acids: CASSLDGGADTQYF. CDR3 in DNA: TGTGCCAGCAGCTTGGATGGAGGAGCAGATACGCAGTATTTT.

Notes on this clonotype: A much larger clone is a single base away; this may be a read error. This rearrangement joins TRBV30 to TRBJ2-7; possibly TRBD1 for D (5 bases). Trimming took off 4 bases at V and 2 bases at J, with 9 bases between the two ends. This CDR3 comprises 12 residues. The germline gives CDR1 GTSNPN, CDR2 SVGIG (reference sequence). The CDR3: CAWNTGTYEQYF. The CDR3 DNA reads as TGTGCCTGGAACACAGGCACCTACGAGCAGTACTTC.

This clonotype was seen more than once but under ten times. The gene calls are TRBV19 and TRBJ2-7; D gene ambiguous. CDR3 length: 13 amino acids. V lost 3 bases to trimming and J lost 2 bases, with 8 bases between them. CDR1 LNHDA and CDR2 SQIVND come from the germline V gene (reference sequence). The CDR3 coding sequence is TGTGCCAGTAGTATCTCGGTGACCTACGAGCAGTACTTC. Residues: CASSISVTYEQYF.

Ten or more counts support this clonotype. V and J are TRBV10-1 and TRBJ2-7; D is undetermined. The CDR3 extends over 13 amino acids. The germline gives CDR1 WNHNN, CDR2 SYGVQD (reference sequence). V was pared by 1 base and J by 10 bases, with 14 bases between. CDR3 protein: CASSELGSRRQYF. CDR3 in DNA: TGCGCCAGCAGTGAGTTGGGATCTCGGCGCCAGTACTTC.

DNA of the CDR3: TGTGCCAGCAGGGGAAGCGGTGGCTACACCTTC. This translates into CASRGSGGYTF. This rearrangement joins TRBV2 to TRBJ1-2; D not resolved. This CDR3 region has 11 residues. Per the germline V gene, CDR1 is SNHLY and CDR2 is FYNNEI. The ends were cut back, 6 bases at V and 7 bases at J, with 9 bases in the middle.